The entry that follows covers one T cell receptor (beta chain) sequence. A read error is likely, as this CDR3 ends without the conserved phenylalanine or tryptophan. The DNA is left out, because the CDR3 cannot be placed on it with certainty; the CDR3 is given as TCRdb lists it. The data were obtained in a study of regulatory T cells in long-lasting Graves disease. Across the study: Antithyroid drug intake by newly diagnosed Graves' patients had lasted under 3 months.

Building the TCR beta libraries relied on iRepertoire HTBI primers, and CDR3 regions underwent Arm-PCR. TCRdb recomputed calls from the multiplex PCR reads with MiXCR, one row per CDR3 protein. This sample carries about 500,000 distinct CDR3 sequences, more than 10% of them seen once, and the ten largest clones take more than 8%. Time point reported: newly diagnosed GD, antithyroid drugs for less than 3 months. Making the TCR library involved RNA that had been extracted from PBMCs. The CDR3 is made up of 14 amino acids, end residues included. Germline lookup yields CDR1 SGHAT and CDR2 FQNNGV. These data also featured in a second study, about T cells in Graves' hyperthyroidism and ophthalmopathy. Turning to that study: Most clonotypes that expanded in the thyroid above 0.001 also showed up in blood. Separation of ophthalmopathy from stable hyperthyroidism was achieved by a 13 V-J model.

The clonotype was recovered from a young woman with Graves disease. V is TRBV11-2 and J is TRBJ1-6. Sequenced here: peripheral blood mononuclear cells (PBMCs), sampled at new diagnosis, from a patient treated with antithyroid drugs. CDR3 residues: CASSLGGFNSPRHV.